This T cell receptor (beta chain) was sequenced for a study of cytomegalovirus exposure and HLA in healthy donors. Whole-study findings and limits: Usually a TCR sequence was rare, but some public TCRs were found in many donors. It was confirmed in vitro that a few of the CMV-associated chains were specific for CMV antigens.

Some clones are missing from TCRdb's copy, which holds only in-frame ones; the method was immunoSEQ multiplex PCR. The sample shows about 110,000 clones, about 85% of them seen only once. This clone occurred a few times. Its matching antigen is unknown. This receptor was identified in a woman in her late teens or twenties in good health and CMV-seronegative. Sequencing was performed on PBMCs.

The CDR3 loop is CASSSYSAGANVLTF. The DNA for the CDR3 is TGTGCCAGCAGCTCATACTCGGCTGGGGCCAACGTCCTGACTTTC. V gene TRBV11-1 combines with J gene TRBJ2-6; D not certain. The CDR3 covers 15 residues. V was pared by 4 bases and J by 2 bases, with 9 bases between. Germline V gene data show CDR1 as SGHAT and CDR2 as FQDESV (reference sequence). The full variable domain, rest sourced from reference TRBV11-1 and TRBJ2-6, is EAEVAQSPRYKITEKSQAVAFWCDPISGHATLYWYRQILGQGPELLVQFQDESVVDDSQLPKDRFSAERLKGVDSTLKIQPAELGDSAMYLCASSSYSAGANVLTFGAGSRLTVL.